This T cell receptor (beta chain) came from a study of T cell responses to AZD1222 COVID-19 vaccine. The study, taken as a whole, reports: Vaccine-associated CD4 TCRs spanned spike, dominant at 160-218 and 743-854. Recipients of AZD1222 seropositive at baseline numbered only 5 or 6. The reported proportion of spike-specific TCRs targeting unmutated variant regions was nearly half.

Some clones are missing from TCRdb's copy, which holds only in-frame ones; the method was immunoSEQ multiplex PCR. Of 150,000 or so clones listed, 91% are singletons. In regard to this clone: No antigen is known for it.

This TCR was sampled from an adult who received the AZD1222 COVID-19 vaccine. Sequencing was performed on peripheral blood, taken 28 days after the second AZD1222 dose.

CDR3: CASSSAGGHLFF. The CDR3 DNA reads as TGTGCCAGCAGTTCCGCCGGCGGGCACCTGTTTTTT. The chain has TRBV12-3 or TRBV12-4 and TRBJ1-4, with D unclear. CDR3 length equals 12 residues. V was clipped by 4 bases and J by 14 bases, with 14 bases between them.